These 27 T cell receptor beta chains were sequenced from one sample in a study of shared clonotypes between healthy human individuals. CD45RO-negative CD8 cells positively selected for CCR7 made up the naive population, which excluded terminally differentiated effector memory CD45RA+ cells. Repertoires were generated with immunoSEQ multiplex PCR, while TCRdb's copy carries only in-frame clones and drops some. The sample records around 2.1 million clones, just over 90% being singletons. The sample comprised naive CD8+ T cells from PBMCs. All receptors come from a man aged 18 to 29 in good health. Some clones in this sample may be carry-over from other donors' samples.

CDR3 loop: CASSLGVPKGQPQHF. In nucleotides, the CDR3 is TGTGCCAGCAGTTTAGGTGTTCCAAAGGGTCAGCCCCAGCATTTT. The chain uses TRBV28 and TRBJ1-5; the D is unclear. There are 15 residues in the CDR3. CDR1 MDHEN and CDR2 SYDVKM come from the germline V gene. Trimming took off 2 bases at V and 6 bases at J, with 14 bases between the two ends.

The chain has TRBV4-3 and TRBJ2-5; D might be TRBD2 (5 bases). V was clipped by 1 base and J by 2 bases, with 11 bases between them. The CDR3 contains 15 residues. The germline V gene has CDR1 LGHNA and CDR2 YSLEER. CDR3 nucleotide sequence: TGCGCCAGCAGCCAAGTTGAGGGCAGTCAAGAGACCCAGTACTTC. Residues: CASSQVEGSQETQYF.

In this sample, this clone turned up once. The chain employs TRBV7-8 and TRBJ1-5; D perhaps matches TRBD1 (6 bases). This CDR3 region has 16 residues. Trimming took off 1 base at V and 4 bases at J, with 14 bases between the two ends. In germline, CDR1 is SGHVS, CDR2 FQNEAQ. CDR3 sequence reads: CASSLGPRGSNQPQHF. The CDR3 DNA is TGTGCCAGCAGCTTAGGGCCCAGGGGCTCAAATCAGCCCCAGCATTTT.

CDR3 amino acids: CASSAVRQGVYEQYF. Here the CDR3 DNA reads TGTGCCAGCAGCGCCGTCAGACAGGGTGTCTACGAGCAGTACTTC. The V call is TRBV9, the J call TRBJ2-7; 7 bases line up with TRBD1. The germline V gene encodes CDR1 SGDLS and CDR2 YYNGEE. With V trimmed by 3 bases and J by 3 bases, 9 bases remained unmatched. This CDR3 has 15 amino acids.

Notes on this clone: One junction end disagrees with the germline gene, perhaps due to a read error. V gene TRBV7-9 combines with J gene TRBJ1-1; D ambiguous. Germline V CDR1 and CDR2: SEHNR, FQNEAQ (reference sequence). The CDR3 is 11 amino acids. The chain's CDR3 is CASRVYSDAFF. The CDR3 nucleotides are TGTGCCAGCAGAGTTTATTCTGACGCTTTCTTT.

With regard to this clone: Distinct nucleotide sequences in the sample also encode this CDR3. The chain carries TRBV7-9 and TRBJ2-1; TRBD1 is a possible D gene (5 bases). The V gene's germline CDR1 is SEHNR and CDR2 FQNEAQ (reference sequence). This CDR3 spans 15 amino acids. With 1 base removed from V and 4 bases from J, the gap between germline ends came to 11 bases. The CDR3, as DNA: TGTGCCAGCAGCTTAGGGGGCAGAAGTTACAATGAGCAGTTCTTC. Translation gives CASSLGGRSYNEQFF.

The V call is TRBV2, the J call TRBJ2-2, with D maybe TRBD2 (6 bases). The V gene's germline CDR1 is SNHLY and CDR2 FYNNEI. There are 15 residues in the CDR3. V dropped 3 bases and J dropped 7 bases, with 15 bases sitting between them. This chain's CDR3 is CASSEGGGENGELFF. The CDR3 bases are TGTGCCAGCAGTGAGGGGGGAGGAGAGAACGGGGAGCTGTTTTTT.

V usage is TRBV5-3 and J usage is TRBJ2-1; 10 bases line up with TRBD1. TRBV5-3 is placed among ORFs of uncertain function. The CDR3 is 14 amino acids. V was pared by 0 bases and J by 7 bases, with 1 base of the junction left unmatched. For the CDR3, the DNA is TGTGCCAGAAGCTTGGAGGGACAGGGGAATGAGCAGTTCTTC. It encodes CARSLEGQGNEQFF.

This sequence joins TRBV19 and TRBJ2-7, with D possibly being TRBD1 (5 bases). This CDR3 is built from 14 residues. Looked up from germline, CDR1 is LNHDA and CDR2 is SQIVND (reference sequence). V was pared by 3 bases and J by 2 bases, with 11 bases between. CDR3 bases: TGTGCCAGTAGTATCAATAGGGGCCCCTACGAGCAGTACTTC. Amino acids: CASSINRGPYEQYF.

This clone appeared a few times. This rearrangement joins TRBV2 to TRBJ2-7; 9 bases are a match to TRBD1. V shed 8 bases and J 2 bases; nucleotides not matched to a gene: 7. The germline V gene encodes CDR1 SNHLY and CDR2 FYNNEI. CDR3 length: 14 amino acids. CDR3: CASQDRGTAYEQYF. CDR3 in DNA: TGTGCCAGCCAAGACAGGGGGACGGCCTACGAGCAGTACTTC.

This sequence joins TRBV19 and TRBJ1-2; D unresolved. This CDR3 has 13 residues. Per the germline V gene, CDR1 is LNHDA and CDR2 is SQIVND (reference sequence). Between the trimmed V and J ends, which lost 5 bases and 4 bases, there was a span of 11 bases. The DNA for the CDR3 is TGTGCCAGTAGTCCCCGGGAACGCTATGGCTACACCTTC. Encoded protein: CASSPRERYGYTF.

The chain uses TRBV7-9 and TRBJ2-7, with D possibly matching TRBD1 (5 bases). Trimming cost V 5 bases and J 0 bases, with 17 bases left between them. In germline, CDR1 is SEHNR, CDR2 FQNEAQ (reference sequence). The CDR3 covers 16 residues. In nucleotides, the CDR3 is TGTGCCAGCAGCACCCCGACAGACAGACTCTCCTACGAGCAGTACTTC. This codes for CASSTPTDRLSYEQYF.

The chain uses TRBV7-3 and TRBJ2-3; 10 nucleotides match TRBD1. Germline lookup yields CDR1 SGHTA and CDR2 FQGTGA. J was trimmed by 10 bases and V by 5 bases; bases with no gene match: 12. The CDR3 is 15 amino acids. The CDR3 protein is CASSPGQGTNRAQYF. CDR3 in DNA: TGTGCCAGCAGCCCGGGACAGGGGACGAACAGGGCGCAGTATTTT. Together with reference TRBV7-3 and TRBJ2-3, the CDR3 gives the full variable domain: GAGVSQTPSNKVTEKGKYVELRCDPISGHTALYWYRQSLGQGPEFLIYFQGTGAADDSGLPNDRFFAVRPEGSVSTLKIQRTERGDSAVYLCASSPGQGTNRAQYFGPGTRLTVL.

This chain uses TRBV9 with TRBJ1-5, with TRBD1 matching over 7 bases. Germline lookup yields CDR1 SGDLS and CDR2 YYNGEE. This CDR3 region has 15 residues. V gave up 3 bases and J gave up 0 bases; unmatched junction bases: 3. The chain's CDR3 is CASSAGDSSNQPQHF. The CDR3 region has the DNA TGTGCCAGCAGCGCAGGGGACAGTAGCAATCAGCCCCAGCATTTT.

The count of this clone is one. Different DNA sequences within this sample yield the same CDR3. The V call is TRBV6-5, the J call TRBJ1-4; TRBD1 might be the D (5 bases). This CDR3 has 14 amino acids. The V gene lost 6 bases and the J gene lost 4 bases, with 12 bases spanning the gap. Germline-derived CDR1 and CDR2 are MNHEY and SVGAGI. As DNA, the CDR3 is TGTGCCAGCAGCCCACGGGGGATTAATGAAAAACTGTTTTTT. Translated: CASSPRGINEKLFF.

DNA of the CDR3: TGTGCCAGCAGGGAGAACAGGGTTACTGAAGCTTTCTTT. It yields the protein CASRENRVTEAFF. The J gene is TRBJ1-1, the V gene TRBV6-5, with a tentative D call TRBD1 (6 bases). Germline-derived CDR1 and CDR2 are MNHEY and SVGAGI. The V gene lost 6 bases and the J gene lost 5 bases, with 13 bases spanning the gap. There are 13 residues in the CDR3.

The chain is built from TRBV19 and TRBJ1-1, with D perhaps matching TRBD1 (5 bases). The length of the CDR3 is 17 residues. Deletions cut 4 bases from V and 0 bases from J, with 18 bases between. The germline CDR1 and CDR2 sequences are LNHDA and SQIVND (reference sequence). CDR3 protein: CASSKGRPLGMNTEAFF. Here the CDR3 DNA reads TGTGCCAGTAGTAAGGGACGGCCCCTGGGCATGAACACTGAAGCTTTCTTT.

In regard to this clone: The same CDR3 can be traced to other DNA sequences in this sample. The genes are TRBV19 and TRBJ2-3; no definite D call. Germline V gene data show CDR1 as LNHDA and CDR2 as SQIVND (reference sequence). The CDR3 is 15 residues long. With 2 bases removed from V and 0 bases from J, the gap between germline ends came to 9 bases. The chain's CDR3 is CASSIRTISTDTQYF. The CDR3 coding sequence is TGTGCCAGTAGTATACGAACGATAAGCACAGATACGCAGTATTTT.

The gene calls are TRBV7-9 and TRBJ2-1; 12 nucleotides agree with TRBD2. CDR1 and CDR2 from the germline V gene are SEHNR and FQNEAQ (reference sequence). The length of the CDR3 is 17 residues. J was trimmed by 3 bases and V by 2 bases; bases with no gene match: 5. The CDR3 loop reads CASSLRLAGANYNEQFF. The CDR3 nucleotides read TGTGCCAGCAGCTTAAGACTAGCGGGAGCGAACTACAATGAGCAGTTCTTC.

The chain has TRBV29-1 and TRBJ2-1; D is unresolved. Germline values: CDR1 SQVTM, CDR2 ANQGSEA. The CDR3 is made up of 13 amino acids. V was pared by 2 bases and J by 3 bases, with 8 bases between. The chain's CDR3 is CSVELGVYNEQFF. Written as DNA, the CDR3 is TGCAGCGTTGAACTCGGTGTCTACAATGAGCAGTTCTTC.

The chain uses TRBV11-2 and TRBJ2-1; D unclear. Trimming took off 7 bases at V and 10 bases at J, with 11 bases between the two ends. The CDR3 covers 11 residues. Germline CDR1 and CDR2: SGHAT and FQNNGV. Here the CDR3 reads CASTHSGEQFF. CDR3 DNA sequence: TGTGCCAGCACCCACTCCGGGGAGCAGTTCTTC. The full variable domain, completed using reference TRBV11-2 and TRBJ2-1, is EAGVAQSPRYKIIEKRQSVAFWCNPISGHATLYWYQQILGQGPKLLIQFQNNGVVDDSQLPKDRFSAERLKGVDSTLKIQPAKLEDSAVYLCASTHSGEQFFGPGTRLTVL.

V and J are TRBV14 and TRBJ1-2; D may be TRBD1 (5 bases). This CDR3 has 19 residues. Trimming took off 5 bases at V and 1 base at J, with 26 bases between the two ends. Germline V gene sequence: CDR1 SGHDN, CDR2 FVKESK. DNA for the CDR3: TGTGCCAGCAGCGCGAGGCCAGGGACCCCGAGCCCCCTTAACTATGGCTACACCTTC. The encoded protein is CASSARPGTPSPLNYGYTF.

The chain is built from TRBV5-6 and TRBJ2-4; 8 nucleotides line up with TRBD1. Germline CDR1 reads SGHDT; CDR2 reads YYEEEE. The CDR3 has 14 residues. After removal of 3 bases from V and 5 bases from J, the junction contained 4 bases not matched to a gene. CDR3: CASSWGTGQNIQYF. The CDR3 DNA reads TGTGCCAGCAGCTGGGGGACAGGCCAAAACATTCAGTACTTC. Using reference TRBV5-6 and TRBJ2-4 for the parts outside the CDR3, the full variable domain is DAGVTQSPTHLIKTRGQQVTLRCSPKSGHDTVSWYQQALGQGPQFIFQYYEEEERQRGNFPDRFSGHQFPNYSSELNVNALLLGDSALYLCASSWGTGQNIQYFGAGTRLSVL.

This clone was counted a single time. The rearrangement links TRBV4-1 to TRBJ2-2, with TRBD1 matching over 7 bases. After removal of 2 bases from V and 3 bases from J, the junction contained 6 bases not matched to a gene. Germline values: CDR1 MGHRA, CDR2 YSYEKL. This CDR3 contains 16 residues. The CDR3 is CASSQIGTDDTGELFF. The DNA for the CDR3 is TGCGCCAGCAGCCAAATAGGGACAGACGACACCGGGGAGCTGTTTTTT.

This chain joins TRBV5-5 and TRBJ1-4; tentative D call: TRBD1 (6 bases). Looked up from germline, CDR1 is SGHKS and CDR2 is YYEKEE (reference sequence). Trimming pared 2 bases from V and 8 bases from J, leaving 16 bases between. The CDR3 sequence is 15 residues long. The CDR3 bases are TGTGCCAGCAGCTTTCCAGGACAGCTGCGGGAAAAACTGTTTTTT. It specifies CASSFPGQLREKLFF.

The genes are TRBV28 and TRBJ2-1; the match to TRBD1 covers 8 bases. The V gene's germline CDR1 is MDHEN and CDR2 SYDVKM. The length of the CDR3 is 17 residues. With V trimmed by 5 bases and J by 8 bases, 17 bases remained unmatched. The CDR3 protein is CASSPLDRADDGYEQFF. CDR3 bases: TGTGCCAGCAGTCCCCTGGACAGGGCCGACGATGGGTATGAGCAGTTCTTC.

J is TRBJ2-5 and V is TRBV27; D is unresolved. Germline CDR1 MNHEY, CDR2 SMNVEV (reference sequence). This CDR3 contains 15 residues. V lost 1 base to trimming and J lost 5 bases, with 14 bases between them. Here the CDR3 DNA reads TGTGCCAGCAGTTTATTCGGCCGGGTTGAGGAGACCCAGTACTTC. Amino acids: CASSLFGRVEETQYF.